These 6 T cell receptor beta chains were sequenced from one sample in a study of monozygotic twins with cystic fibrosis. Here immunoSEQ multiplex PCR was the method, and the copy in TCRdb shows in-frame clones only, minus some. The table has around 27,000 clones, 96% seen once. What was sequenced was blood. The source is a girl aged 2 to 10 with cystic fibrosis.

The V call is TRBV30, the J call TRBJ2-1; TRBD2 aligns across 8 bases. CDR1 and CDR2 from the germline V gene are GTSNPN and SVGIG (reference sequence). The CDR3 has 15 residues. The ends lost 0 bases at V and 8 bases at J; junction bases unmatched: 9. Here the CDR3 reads CAWSVVEAGVDEQFF. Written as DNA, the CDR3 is TGTGCCTGGAGTGTAGTAGAAGCGGGGGTCGATGAGCAGTTCTTC. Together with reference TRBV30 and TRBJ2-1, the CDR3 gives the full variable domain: SQTIHQWPATLVQPVGSPLSLECTVEGTSNPNLYWYRQAAGRGLQLLFYSVGIGQISSEVPQNLSASRPQDRQFILSSKKLLLSDSGFYLCAWSVVEAGVDEQFFGPGTRLTVL.

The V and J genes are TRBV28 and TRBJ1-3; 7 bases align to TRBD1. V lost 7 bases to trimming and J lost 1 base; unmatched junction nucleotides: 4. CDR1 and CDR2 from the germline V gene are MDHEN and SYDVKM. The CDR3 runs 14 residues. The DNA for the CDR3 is TGTGCCAGCAACAGGGGCGGGTCTGGAAACACCATATATTTT. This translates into CASNRGGSGNTIYF.

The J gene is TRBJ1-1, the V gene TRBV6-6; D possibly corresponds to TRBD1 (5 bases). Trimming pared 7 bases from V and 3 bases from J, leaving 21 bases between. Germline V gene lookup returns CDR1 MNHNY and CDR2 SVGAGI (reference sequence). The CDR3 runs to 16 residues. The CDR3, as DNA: TGTGCCAGCACCACGGGGGTGGGGACGGTATACACTGAAGCTTTCTTT. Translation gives CASTTGVGTVYTEAFF.

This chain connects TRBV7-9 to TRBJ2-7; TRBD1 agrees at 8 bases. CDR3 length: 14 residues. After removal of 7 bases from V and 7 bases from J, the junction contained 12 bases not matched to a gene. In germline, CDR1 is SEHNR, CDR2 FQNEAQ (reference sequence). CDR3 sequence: CASTRTGMDREQYF. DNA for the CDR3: TGTGCCAGCACTCGGACAGGGATGGATCGGGAGCAGTACTTC.

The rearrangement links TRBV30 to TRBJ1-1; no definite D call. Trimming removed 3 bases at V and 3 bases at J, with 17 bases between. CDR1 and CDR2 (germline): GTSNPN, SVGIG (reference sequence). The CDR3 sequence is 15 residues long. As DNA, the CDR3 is TGTGCCTGGAGAAAGCCAGGAAGAGTGTACACTGAAGCTTTCTTT. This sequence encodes CAWRKPGRVYTEAFF.

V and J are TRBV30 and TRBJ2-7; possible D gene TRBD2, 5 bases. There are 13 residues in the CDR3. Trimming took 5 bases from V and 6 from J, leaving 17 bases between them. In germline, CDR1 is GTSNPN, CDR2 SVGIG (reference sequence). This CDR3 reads CAWRNRGNSEQYF. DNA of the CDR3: TGTGCCTGGCGTAACCGGGGAAACTCCGAGCAGTACTTC. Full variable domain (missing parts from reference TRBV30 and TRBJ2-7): SQTIHQWPATLVQPVGSPLSLECTVEGTSNPNLYWYRQAAGRGLQLLFYSVGIGQISSEVPQNLSASRPQDRQFILSSKKLLLSDSGFYLCAWRNRGNSEQYFGPGTRLTVT.